This is a list of T cell receptor beta chains from one sample in a study of blood T cell repertoires in COVID-19. Produced via immunoSEQ multiplex PCR; TCRdb's table is partial and in-frame only. This sample has fewer than 70,000 clones, with around 79% found just once. The specimen was peripheral blood. Receptor source: a man aged 55 to 70 with acute or convalescent COVID-19. Both conserved end residues are part of each CDR3. The D gene is left open where the match is weak. Some rows have no size entry. The others give once, few or many, or a class for an expanded clone.

d_call,cdr3_length,clone_size,j_call,v_call,cdr3_nt,cdr3_aa
TRBD1,13,NA,TRBJ1-5,TRBV29-1,TGCAGCGTTGGGGACAGACCCAATCAGCCCCAGCATTTT,CSVGDRPNQPQHF
TRBD1,15,NA,TRBJ1-1,TRBV19,TGTGCCAGTAGTCCCTTATTCCGGGACAGGGGAGAAGCTTTCTTT,CASSPLFRDRGEAFF
NA,13,few,TRBJ1-1,TRBV5-5,TGTGCCAGCAGCCCGCGGCCGAACACTGAAGCTTTCTTT,CASSPRPNTEAFF
TRBD1,14,NA,TRBJ2-1,TRBV19,TGTGCCAGTGGGGGGACAGGGTTCTACAATGAGCAGTTCTTC,CASGGTGFYNEQFF
NA,18,NA,TRBJ1-6,TRBV12-2,TGTGCAAGTCGCTTACCGACAGGGGGAAGCTCCTATAATTCACCCCTCCACTTT,CASRLPTGGSSYNSPLHF
NA,14,NA,TRBJ2-2,TRBV7-8,TGTGCCAGCAGCCCCAGGGCGAACACCGGGGAGCTGTTTTTT,CASSPRANTGELFF
TRBD1,17,NA,TRBJ2-3,TRBV7-9,TGTGCCAGCAGCATCCCCGGACAGGGGGTAAGCTCAGATACGCAGTATTTT,CASSIPGQGVSSDTQYF
NA,13,NA,TRBJ1-2,TRBV19,TGTGCCAGTAGTATTGCGGGAGACTATGGCTACACCTTC,CASSIAGDYGYTF
NA,14,once,TRBJ2-7,TRBV4-1,TGCGCCAGCAGCCAAGTACCGGGGGTCGGCGAGCAGTACTTC,CASSQVPGVGEQYF
TRBD2,16,few,TRBJ2-3,TRBV19,TGTGCCAGTAGTACCTCAGCGGGGGCGAGCACAGATACGCAGTATTTT,CASSTSAGASTDTQYF
NA,16,NA,TRBJ2-5,TRBV7-2,TGTGCCAGCAGCCCCCGGCGGGGGCGAGGAAGAGAGACCCAGTACTTC,CASSPRRGRGRETQYF
NA,14,NA,TRBJ1-1,TRBV28,TGTGCCAGCAGTGTCCTACAGGGAGAGGGTGAAGCTTTCTTT,CASSVLQGEGEAFF
TRBD1,15,NA,TRBJ2-7,TRBV5-1,TGCGCCAGCAGCTTGAGAGACAGGGGGCTGGGGGAGCAGTACTTC,CASSLRDRGLGEQYF
TRBD1,14,NA,TRBJ1-2,TRBV19,TGTGCCAGTAGTCGAACAGGGGCTAACTATGGCTACACCTTC,CASSRTGANYGYTF
TRBD1,15,NA,TRBJ1-2,TRBV5-4,TGTGCCAGCAGCATCGAATGGACAGGGAACTATGGCTACACCTTC,CASSIEWTGNYGYTF
NA,14,NA,TRBJ1-1,TRBV29-1,TGCAGCCCCGGCCGAGGGCCCAAGAACACTGAAGCTTTCTTT,CSPGRGPKNTEAFF
TRBD1,16,NA,TRBJ1-5,TRBV6-1,TGTGCCAGCAGTGGAAGGACAGGGATGGACAATCAGCCCCAGCATTTT,CASSGRTGMDNQPQHF
NA,13,once,TRBJ1-4,TRBV6-6,TGTGCCAGTTACAGTGGCTCTAATGAAAAACTGTTTTTT,CASYSGSNEKLFF
NA,15,NA,TRBJ1-3,TRBV24-1,TGTGCCACCAGTGACCCAGGTGCACCTGGAAACACCATATATTTT,CATSDPGAPGNTIYF
TRBD2,15,NA,TRBJ2-3,TRBV5-1,TGCGCCAGCAGCCCCGAGCGGGGGAGCACAGATACGCAGTATTTT,CASSPERGSTDTQYF
NA,12,NA,TRBJ1-1,TRBV6-5,TGTGCCAGCTCCAGGGGTGGCACTGAAGCTTTCTTT,CASSRGGTEAFF
NA,18,NA,TRBJ2-6,TRBV4-2,TGTGCCAGCAGCCAAGATCGCGGGGCGCTGACCGGGGCCAACGTCCTGACTTTC,CASSQDRGALTGANVLTF
NA,15,NA,TRBJ2-5,TRBV7-2,TGTGCCAGCAGCTCCGGACTGCCCCTCCAAGAGACCCAGTACTTC,CASSSGLPLQETQYF
TRBD1,15,NA,TRBJ1-6,TRBV19,TGTGCCAGTAGTACGGTGGGACAGGGACATTCACCCCTCCACTTT,CASSTVGQGHSPLHF
NA,14,few,TRBJ2-5,TRBV19,TGTGCCAGTAGTATCGGGACACCACTAGAGACCCAGTACTTC,CASSIGTPLETQYF
NA,13,NA,TRBJ1-2,TRBV28,TGTGCCAGCGGCCGGGGGGGCAGGGGTGGCTACACCTTC,CASGRGGRGGYTF
TRBD1,15,NA,TRBJ2-3,TRBV9,TGTGCCAGCAGCGTCGGGACAGGGGGCCCGGATACGCAGTATTTT,CASSVGTGGPDTQYF
TRBD1,15,NA,TRBJ1-4,TRBV7-9,TGTGCCAGCAGCCGACAGGGGTCAATTAATGAAAAACTGTTTTTT,CASSRQGSINEKLFF
NA,14,NA,TRBJ2-2,TRBV5-4,TGTGCCAGCAGCAAAAAGGGGGACACCGGGGAGCTGTTTTTT,CASSKKGDTGELFF
NA,13,many,TRBJ1-2,TRBV2,TGTGCCAGCAGCGAAACAGGGATCTATGGCTACACCTTC,CASSETGIYGYTF
TRBD1,16,NA,TRBJ1-6,TRBV9,TGTGCCAGCAGCGCTATACCGGGACAGGGTAATTCACCCCTCCACTTT,CASSAIPGQGNSPLHF
TRBD2,14,NA,TRBJ2-1,TRBV6-1,TGTGCCAGCAGTCTTAGCGGGGCCTACAATGAGCAGTTCTTC,CASSLSGAYNEQFF
NA,13,NA,TRBJ2-3,TRBV5-1,TGCGCCAGCAGCTTGGCCAATGCAGATACGCAGTATTTT,CASSLANADTQYF
NA,13,NA,TRBJ1-3,TRBV10-2,TGCGCCACAGGGGCGAGCTCTGGAAACACCATATATTTT,CATGASSGNTIYF
NA,15,NA,TRBJ1-3,TRBV9,TGTGCCAGCAGCGTAGACACCGCATCTGGAAACACCATATATTTT,CASSVDTASGNTIYF
TRBD1,15,once,TRBJ1-2,TRBV18,TGTGCCAGCTCACTTGGACAGGGAGGGCACTATGGCTACACCTTC,CASSLGQGGHYGYTF
TRBD1,15,NA,TRBJ1-1,TRBV28,TGTGCCAGCAGTCCTTCCGGACAGGGCTACACTGAAGCTTTCTTT,CASSPSGQGYTEAFF
NA,15,once,TRBJ1-1,TRBV5-1,TGCGCCAGCAGCGAGGGGCCAGGGAGGTACACTGAAGCTTTCTTT,CASSEGPGRYTEAFF
TRBD1,12,NA,TRBJ1-2,TRBV27,TGTGCCAGCAGACAGGGGGCCGATGGCTACACCTTC,CASRQGADGYTF
NA,15,NA,TRBJ1-1,TRBV6-1,TGTGCCAGCAGTGAAGTAACACAGGGAAGCCCTGAAGCTTTCTTT,CASSEVTQGSPEAFF
NA,15,NA,TRBJ1-3,TRBV2,TGTGCCAGCAGCCGCGGACAGAGCTCTGGAAACACCATATATTTT,CASSRGQSSGNTIYF
NA,11,NA,TRBJ2-3,TRBV9,TGTGCCAGCACCCCGACAGATACGCAGTATTTT,CASTPTDTQYF
NA,14,NA,TRBJ1-2,TRBV6-6,TGTGCCAGCAGTTACTCTACGCAGGATAGTGGCTACACCTTC,CASSYSTQDSGYTF
TRBD2,14,NA,TRBJ2-5,TRBV5-4,TGTGCCAGCAGCGGTGCGGGGGGGCAAGAGACCCAGTACTTC,CASSGAGGQETQYF
NA,14,NA,TRBJ1-2,TRBV5-1,TGCGCCAGCAGGACGGACCGCGGGAACTATGGCTACACCTTC,CASRTDRGNYGYTF
NA,14,NA,TRBJ1-6,TRBV7-2,TGTGCCAGCAGCTTTGGGCGGGGGAATTCACCCCTCCACTTT,CASSFGRGNSPLHF
TRBD2,16,few,TRBJ2-1,TRBV19,TGTGCCAGTACCTCCCGTGGACTAGATATCGATACTGAGCAGTTCTTC,CASTSRGLDIDTEQFF
NA,15,NA,TRBJ1-1,TRBV5-1,TGCGCCAGCAGCTTACCGGGACATCAGAACACTGAAGCTTTCTTT,CASSLPGHQNTEAFF
NA,13,NA,TRBJ1-5,TRBV18,TGTGCCAGTAGTCAGGGGCCTGATCAGCCCCAGCATTTT,CASSQGPDQPQHF
TRBD2,17,NA,TRBJ2-7,TRBV7-9,TGTGCCAGCAGCCCGAGACGGGGACTAGCGGGGCCCTACGAGCAGTACTTC,CASSPRRGLAGPYEQYF
NA,14,NA,TRBJ1-5,TRBV6-5,TGTGCCAGCAGTACGTACAGGGACGGTCAGCCCCAGCATTTT,CASSTYRDGQPQHF
NA,15,few,TRBJ1-2,TRBV19,TGTGCCAGTAGTATAGACCGGGGGGGCCGGAATGGCTACACCTTC,CASSIDRGGRNGYTF
TRBD2,16,NA,TRBJ2-1,TRBV5-1,TGCGCCAGCAGCCCTCGGGCGGGGGGAGAGTACAATGAGCAGTTCTTC,CASSPRAGGEYNEQFF
TRBD2,15,NA,TRBJ2-5,TRBV2,TGTGCCAGCAGTGATAGTCGGGGGGGCTGGGAGACCCAGTACTTC,CASSDSRGGWETQYF
TRBD1,17,once,TRBJ2-2,TRBV4-1,TGCGCCAGCAGCCAAGGGAGAGACAGGGGGCGCATCGGGGAGCTGTTTTTT,CASSQGRDRGRIGELFF
NA,14,NA,TRBJ1-3,TRBV9,TGTGCCAGCAGCCCAGACAGCTCTGGAAACACCATATATTTT,CASSPDSSGNTIYF